This TCR beta chain was recovered during a study of blood T cell repertoires in COVID-19. TCRdb's table, derived via immunoSEQ multiplex PCR, lists solely in-frame clones and lacks some. The table includes 65,000 to 95,000 clones, approximately 90% detected once. Trimming took 0 bases from V and 7 from J, leaving 13 bases between them. Germline-derived CDR1 and CDR2 are SGDLS and YYNGEE. This CDR3 has 14 amino acids. Sequences were obtained from peripheral blood. The chain employs TRBV9 and TRBJ1-1; maybe TRBD1 (5 bases). The receptor comes from a man between 65 and 85 years old with active or convalescent COVID-19. The CDR3: CASSVDGGDVEAFF. The CDR3 nucleotides read TGTGCCAGCAGCGTAGACGGGGGAGACGTTGAAGCTTTCTTT.